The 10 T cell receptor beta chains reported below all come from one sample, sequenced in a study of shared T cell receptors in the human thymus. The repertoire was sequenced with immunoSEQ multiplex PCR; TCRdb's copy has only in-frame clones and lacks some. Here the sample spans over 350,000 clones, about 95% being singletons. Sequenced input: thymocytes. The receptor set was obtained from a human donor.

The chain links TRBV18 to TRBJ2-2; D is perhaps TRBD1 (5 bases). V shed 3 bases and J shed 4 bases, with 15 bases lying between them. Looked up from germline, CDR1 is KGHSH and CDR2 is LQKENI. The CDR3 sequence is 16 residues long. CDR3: CASSPFDSKPTGELFF. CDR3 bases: TGTGCCAGCTCACCGTTTGACAGCAAACCCACCGGGGAGCTGTTTTTT.

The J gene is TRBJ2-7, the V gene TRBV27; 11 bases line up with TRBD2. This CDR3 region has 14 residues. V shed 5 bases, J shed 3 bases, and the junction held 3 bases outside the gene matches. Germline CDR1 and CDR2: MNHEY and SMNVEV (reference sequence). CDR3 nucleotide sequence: TGTGCCAGCAGTCCCGGGACTAGCGGCTACGAGCAGTACTTC. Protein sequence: CASSPGTSGYEQYF.

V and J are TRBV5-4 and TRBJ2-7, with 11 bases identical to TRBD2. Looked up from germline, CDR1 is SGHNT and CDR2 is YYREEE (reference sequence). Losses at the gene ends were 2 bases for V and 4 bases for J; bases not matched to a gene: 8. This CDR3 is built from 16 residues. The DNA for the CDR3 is TGTGCCAGCAGCTTAGGTCAGACTAGCGGGAAATACGAGCAGTACTTC. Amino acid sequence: CASSLGQTSGKYEQYF. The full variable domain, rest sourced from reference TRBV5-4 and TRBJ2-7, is ETGVTQSPTHLIKTRGQQVTLRCSSQSGHNTVSWYQQALGQGPQFIFQYYREEENGRGNFPPRFSGLQFPNYSSELNVNALELDDSALYLCASSLGQTSGKYEQYFGPGTRLTVT.

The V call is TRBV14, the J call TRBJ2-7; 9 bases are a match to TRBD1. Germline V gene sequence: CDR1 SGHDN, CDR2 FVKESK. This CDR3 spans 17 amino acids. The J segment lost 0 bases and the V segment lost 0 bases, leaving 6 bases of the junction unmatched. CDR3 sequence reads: CASSQDREDRGSYEQYF. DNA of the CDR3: TGTGCCAGCAGCCAAGATCGAGAGGACAGGGGCTCCTACGAGCAGTACTTC.

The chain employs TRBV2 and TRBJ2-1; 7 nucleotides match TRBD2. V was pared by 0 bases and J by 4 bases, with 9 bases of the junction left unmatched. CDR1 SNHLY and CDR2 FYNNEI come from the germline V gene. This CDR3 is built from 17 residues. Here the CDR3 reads CASSEAFYERDYNEQFF. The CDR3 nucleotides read TGTGCCAGCAGTGAAGCGTTCTACGAGCGGGATTACAATGAGCAGTTCTTC.

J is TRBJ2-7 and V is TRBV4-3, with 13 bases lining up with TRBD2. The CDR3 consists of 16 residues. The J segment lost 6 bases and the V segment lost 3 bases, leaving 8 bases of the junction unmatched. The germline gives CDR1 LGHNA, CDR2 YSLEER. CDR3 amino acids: CASSQALAGGQGEQYF. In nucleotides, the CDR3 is TGCGCCAGCAGCCAGGCACTAGCGGGAGGGCAGGGCGAGCAGTACTTC.

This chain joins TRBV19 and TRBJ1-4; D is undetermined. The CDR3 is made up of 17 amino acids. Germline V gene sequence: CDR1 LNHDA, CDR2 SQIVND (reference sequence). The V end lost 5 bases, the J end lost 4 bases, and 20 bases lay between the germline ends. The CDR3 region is CASSPWASGILNEKLFF. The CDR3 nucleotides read TGTGCCAGTAGTCCCTGGGCCTCCGGGATACTTAATGAAAAACTGTTTTTT.

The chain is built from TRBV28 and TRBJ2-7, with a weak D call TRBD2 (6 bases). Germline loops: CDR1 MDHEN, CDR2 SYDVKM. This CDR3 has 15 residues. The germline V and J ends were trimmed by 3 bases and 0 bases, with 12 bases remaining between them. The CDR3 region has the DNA TGTGCCAGCAGTTTTACGGGTAGCGGCTCCTACGAGCAGTACTTC. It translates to CASSFTGSGSYEQYF. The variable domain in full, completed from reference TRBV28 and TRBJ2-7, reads DVKVTQSSRYLVKRTGEKVFLECVQDMDHENMFWYRQDPGLGLRLIYFSYDVKMKEKGDIPEGYSVSREKKERFSLILESASTNQTSMYLCASSFTGSGSYEQYFGPGTRLTVT.

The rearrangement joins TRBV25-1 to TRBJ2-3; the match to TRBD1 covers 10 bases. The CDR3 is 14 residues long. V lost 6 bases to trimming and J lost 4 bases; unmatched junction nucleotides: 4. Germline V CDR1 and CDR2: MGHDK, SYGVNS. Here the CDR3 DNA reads TGTGCCAGCAGCATGACAGGGGGCCCAGATACGCAGTATTTT. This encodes CASSMTGGPDTQYF.

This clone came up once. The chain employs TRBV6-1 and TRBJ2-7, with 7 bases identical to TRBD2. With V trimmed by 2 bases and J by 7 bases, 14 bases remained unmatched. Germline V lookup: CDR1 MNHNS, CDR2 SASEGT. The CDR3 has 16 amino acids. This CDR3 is CASSEPSSGDFCEQYF. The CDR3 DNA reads TGTGCCAGCAGTGAACCCTCTAGCGGAGACTTTTGTGAGCAGTACTTC.